This T cell receptor beta chain was captured in a study of beta chain features in type 1 diabetes. On the study more broadly: What patients shared with healthy donors was a similar profile of age, gender and cell yields. Examination covered over 85,000,000 sorted cells spanning all samples. The study, taken as a whole, reports: Among all four CD4+ subsets, Type 1 diabetes patients had TCRB CDR3s that were moderately but significantly shorter. Patients' naive, central memory and Treg TCRB repertoires seemed closer to one another than those of healthy donors.

To note about this clone: Its specificity is unknown.

Every bit of the isolated RNA underwent reverse transcription, so sequencing read expressed TCRB transcripts. Method: immunoSEQ multiplex PCR; TCRdb's copy keeps in-frame clones and lacks some. The sample carries roughly 150,000 clones, 9% recorded once. Material: central memory CD4+ T cells from blood. The sequence derives from a woman in her twenties or thirties with type 1 diabetes.

The DNA of the CDR3 is TGTGCCAGCAGCGAAGGACTAGCTAAATTCGGGGAGCTGTTTTTT. Protein sequence: CASSEGLAKFGELFF. This chain connects TRBV9 to TRBJ2-2; 8 bases align to TRBD2. Trimming removed 3 bases from V and 7 bases from J; junction bases left unmatched: 8. The germline V gene encodes CDR1 SGDLS and CDR2 YYNGEE. The CDR3 is 15 residues long.